This TCR beta chain was captured in a study of shared clonotypes between healthy human individuals (dated by TCRdb to about 2020). Context from the whole study: The cohort comprised two women and three men aged 18 to 49 years. Per donor, three plates each were used for CD4 naive and CD4 memory, two for CD8 naive, and one for CD8 memory. To estimate repertoire size and how much clonotype sharing occurs between individuals, the study deeply sequenced the blood TCR repertoires of five healthy adults. Different laboratories and diverse techniques were used to prepare libraries and sequence TCR repertoires, to increase sequencing depth and limit assay-specific biases. Between about 0.9 and 10 billion PBMCs per donor were obtained by leukapheresis.

Using the deep immunoSEQ assay, multiplex PCR amplified TCR CDR3 regions from genomic DNA. Genomic DNA extracted from each cell subset was distributed evenly over all wells of several immunoSEQ 96-well plates, and each plate served as one replicate. For sorted subsets, roughly 200 ng of genomic DNA, equivalent to about 30,000 T cell genomes, went into each replicate PCR. Purified libraries were measured with a Qubit 3.0 fluorometer, size-checked on a Bioanalyzer 2100, and measured again with the KAPA Library Quantification kit. Every immunoSEQ 96-well plate was sequenced on a dedicated single-read 150-cycle Illumina NextSeq 550 flow cell. The authors processed their data as follows. Because the immunoSEQ output held only junctional sequences and lacked quality scores, the filtering could not match the filtering applied to full-length reads. To assign V/J genes and CDR3, sequences were annotated against IMGT germline references using PyIR, a Python wrapper for IgBLAST v1.9. Any read was removed if the V/J assignment was weak (E-value above 1e-6), the CDR3 was missing, or the read contained stop codons, out-of-frame junctions, or ambiguous translated residues. V3J clonotypes were defined as sequences sharing the same inferred V gene, J gene, and CDR3 amino acid sequence. Percentage overlap between repertoires was calculated by dividing the number of shared unique clonotypes by the size of the smaller repertoire. Richness of each repertoire was evaluated using RTK rarefaction, the Chao1 estimator, and Recon v2.1 estimates of unobserved clonotypes. Generation probabilities were computed with OLGA for all TCRbeta clonotypes obtained by the gDNA method from a few donors. TCRdb mirrors the immuneACCESS table, restricted to in-frame sequences. Some clones are absent from its copies; in checked studies, under half trace to an unresolved V gene, and the reason for the others is unknown. That table furnishes V, J and clone size, whereas the DNA furnished D and trimming. The sample data list fewer than 700,000 clones, and 85% to 95% of these were observed just once. The ten largest make up over 0.1% of the sample.

Paper-wide results and their limitations: Compared with non-shared clonotypes, the clonotypes found in all four sorted-subset donors had higher generation probabilities. Only blood was sampled, and tissue TCR repertoires likely differ from those in blood. Even with the large sequencing depth, rarefaction of the sorted-subset datasets indicated that sequencing was incomplete. Approximately 5% of naive CD4, around 3.5% of naive CD8, 2.3% of memory CD4, and approximately 0.4% of memory CD8 clonotypes were shared across a few donors. Naive subsets generally had larger estimated clonotype richness than memory subsets. Because the study included only a small number of donors, the genetic and exposure-history diversity represented was limited. Pairwise subsampling led to the expectation that sequencing depth would affect the degree of clonotype sharing among donors.

From its cysteine to its phenylalanine, the CDR3 spans 13 amino acids. The read is trimmed to its CDR3 DNA, 39 bases read in frame from base 1. Based on the germline V gene (reference sequence), the CDR1 and CDR2 sequences are MNHNY and SVGAGI. V is reduced by 4 bases and J by 2 bases, leaving a spacing of 6 bases between them. For the CD8 naive samples, CD45RO-negative cells were positively selected for CCR7, yielding a CD45RA+CCR7+ population from which TemRA cells were excluded. Donors were healthy HIV-negative adults with no recently reported acute infections or vaccinations. All donors were Caucasian adults living in Nashville, Tennessee, USA. After blood collection by leukapheresis, PBMCs were isolated using Ficoll-Histopaque density gradient centrifugation and then cryopreserved in the vapor phase of liquid nitrogen. Purity and quantity of every magnetically sorted T cell population were checked by analytical flow cytometry. From each sorted fraction, genomic DNA was isolated and quantified by UV absorbance on a Nanodrop 2000c.

In regard to this clone: Its recognized antigen is unknown. No much larger clone is present one base from it, and per-base qualities are unavailable.

The chain links TRBV6-6 with TRBJ2-1; the D gene remains uncertain. The sample was naive CD8+ T cells sorted from blood. Read against the paper, the sample's cell subset or site label means: CD45RA+CCR7+. This TCR was sampled from a woman in her twenties or thirties in good health. The DNA is TGTGCCAGCAGTTTCGTAACCTACAATGAGCAGTTCTTC. Its translation reads: CASSFVTYNEQFF.